What follows describes a single T cell receptor (beta chain). Antigen: not known. J gave up 6 bases and V 5 bases, and 10 bases lay outside the gene matches. There are 16 residues in the CDR3. CDR1 is SEHNR and CDR2 is FQNEAQ in the germline V gene (reference sequence). PCR involved 60 Vbeta and 13 Jbeta primers. The protocol was immunoSEQ multiplex PCR, while the TCRdb copy is restricted to in-frame clones and leaves out a portion. The data hold around 130,000 clones, with about three quarters observed a single time. These data come from a study of cytomegalovirus exposure and HLA in healthy donors. General study results and limits: When the data were analyzed later, several of the most significant clusters appeared to be linked to common viral pathogens.

Sample: PBMCs. This TCR derives from a human donor in good health. V and J are TRBV7-9 and TRBJ2-2; TRBD1 agrees at 9 bases. CDR3 protein: CASSELPGQGSGELFF. The CDR3 coding sequence is TGTGCCAGCAGCGAATTGCCGGGACAGGGATCCGGGGAGCTGTTTTTT.